This TCR beta chain was sequenced in a study of T-cell reconstitution after alpha-beta-depleted transplantation in children (dated by TCRdb to about 2016). For context, the study as a whole: The study quantitatively tracked T-cell immune reconstitution after TCRalphabeta/CD19-depleted allogeneic hematopoietic cell transplantation in children using TCR repertoire profiling.

The label giving this sample's treatment or condition can be read as: allogeneic hematopoietic cell transplantation with graft depleted of TCRalphabeta T cells and CD19 B cells. The children who served as transplant recipients had been given grafts of TCRalphabeta/CD19-depleted allogeneic hematopoietic cells. CDR1 is given as KGHSH and CDR2 as LQKENI, both from the germline V gene. The CDR3 numbers 13 residues from cysteine through phenylalanine. The read is trimmed to its CDR3 DNA, 39 bases read in frame from base 1. V is clipped by 5 bases and J by 0 bases, and the sequence between their germline boundaries is 7 bases long. The investigation overall reported the following: The high TCRbeta diversity at day 60 in some patients was ascribed to recipient T cells and intrathymic progenitors that had survived conditioning. The frequencies of hyperexpanded clones fell over the following months, and after one year, T-cell counts and TCRbeta diversity were mostly attributed to newly produced T cells. The apparently early recovery of alphabetaT-cell counts about two months after transplant reportedly depended on only several hundred rapidly expanded clones that came from non-depleted graft cells.

Library preparation was by PCR. Sequenced using an Illumina HiSeq 2500. To normalize quantification of the TCRbeta repertoire, the TCR libraries were built with molecular barcoding that relied on unique molecular identifiers. TCRdb reworked the public reads: Q25 trimming with fastp, MiXCR clone assembly, productive beta chains retained. Rows merge per CDR3 protein into single entries with the most common DNA and genes. The sample contains 550,000 to 800,000 distinct CDR3 sequences, 13% of them found a single time. The top ten constitute 0.79% of the sample. This clonotype was picked up a small number of times. No antigen is known for it. Per-nucleotide qualities are absent, and no much larger clonotype sits a single base away.

The starting material was PBMCs, obtained before TCRalphabeta/CD19-depleted stem cell transplant. This TCR was sampled from a girl aged 2 to 9 with congenital amegakaryocytic thrombocytopenia, due to receive a stem cell transplant. This chain joins TRBV18 to TRBJ1-1; there is no confident call for the D gene. The nucleotide sequence reads TGTGCCAGCTCAGAAGCGGTGAACACTGAAGCTTTCTTT. Translated, this gives CASSEAVNTEAFF. With all but the CDR3 taken from the reference TRBV18 and TRBJ1-1 genes, the full variable domain is: NAGVMQNPRHLVRRRGQEARLRCSPMKGHSHVYWYRQLPEEGLKFMVYLQKENIIDESGMPKERFSAEFPKEGPSILRIQQVVRGDSAAYFCASSEAVNTEAFFGQGTRLTVV.